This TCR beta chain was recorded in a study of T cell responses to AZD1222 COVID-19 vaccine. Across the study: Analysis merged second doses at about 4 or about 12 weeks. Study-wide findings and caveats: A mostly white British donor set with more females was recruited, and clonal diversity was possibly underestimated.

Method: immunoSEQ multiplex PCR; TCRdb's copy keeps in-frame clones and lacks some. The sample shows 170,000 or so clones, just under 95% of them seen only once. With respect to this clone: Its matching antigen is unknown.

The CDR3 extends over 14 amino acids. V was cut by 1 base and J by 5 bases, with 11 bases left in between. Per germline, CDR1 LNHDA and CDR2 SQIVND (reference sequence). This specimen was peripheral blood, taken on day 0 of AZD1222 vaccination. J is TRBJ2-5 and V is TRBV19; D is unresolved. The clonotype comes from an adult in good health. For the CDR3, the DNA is TGTGCCAGTAGTATAGTTCCTCAGGAGGAGACCCAGTACTTC. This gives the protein CASSIVPQEETQYF. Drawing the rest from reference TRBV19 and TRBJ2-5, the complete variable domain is DGGITQSPKYLFRKEGQNVTLSCEQNLNHDAMYWYRQDPGQGLRLIYYSQIVNDFQKGDIAEGYSVSREKKESFPLTVTSAQKNPTAFYLCASSIVPQEETQYFGPGTRLLVL.